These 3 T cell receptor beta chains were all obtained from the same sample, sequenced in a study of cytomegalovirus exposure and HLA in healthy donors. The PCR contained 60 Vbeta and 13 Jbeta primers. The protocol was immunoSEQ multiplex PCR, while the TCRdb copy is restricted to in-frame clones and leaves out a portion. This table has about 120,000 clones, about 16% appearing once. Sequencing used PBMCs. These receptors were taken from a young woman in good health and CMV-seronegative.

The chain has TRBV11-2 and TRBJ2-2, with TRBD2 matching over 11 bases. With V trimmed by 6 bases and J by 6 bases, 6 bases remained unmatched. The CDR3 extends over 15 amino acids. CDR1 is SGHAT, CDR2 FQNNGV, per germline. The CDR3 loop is CASRGSLAGAGELFF. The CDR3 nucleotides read TGTGCCAGCAGGGGCTCACTAGCGGGAGCCGGGGAGCTGTTTTTT.

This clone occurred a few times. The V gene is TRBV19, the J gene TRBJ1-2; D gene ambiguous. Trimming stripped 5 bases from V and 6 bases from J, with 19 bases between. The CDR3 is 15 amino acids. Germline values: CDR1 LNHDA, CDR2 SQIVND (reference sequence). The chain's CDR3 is CASSLDSTNGHGYTF. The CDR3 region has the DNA TGTGCCAGTAGTTTGGACTCCACCAATGGACATGGCTACACCTTC. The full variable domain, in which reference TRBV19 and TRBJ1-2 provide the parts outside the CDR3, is DGGITQSPKYLFRKEGQNVTLSCEQNLNHDAMYWYRQDPGQGLRLIYYSQIVNDFQKGDIAEGYSVSREKKESFPLTVTSAQKNPTAFYLCASSLDSTNGHGYTFGSGTRLTVV.

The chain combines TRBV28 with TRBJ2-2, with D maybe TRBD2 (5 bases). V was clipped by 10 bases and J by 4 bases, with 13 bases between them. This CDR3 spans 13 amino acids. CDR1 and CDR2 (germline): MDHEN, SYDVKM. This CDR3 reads CATLEGSTGELFF. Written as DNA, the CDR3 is TGTGCCACCTTGGAAGGGAGCACCGGGGAGCTGTTTTTT.